A single sample gave rise to the 29 T cell receptor beta chains below, sequenced in a study of blood T cell repertoires in COVID-19. Clones were sequenced by immunoSEQ multiplex PCR, and TCRdb holds only the in-frame ones, with some missing. The sample records roughly 410,000 clones, approximately 89% being singletons. Sample: peripheral blood. These receptor sequences come from a woman in her thirties or forties with COVID-19, enrolled during active disease.

V gene TRBV5-1 combines with J gene TRBJ2-7, with 11 bases that match TRBD2. The CDR3 length is 16 residues. Germline V CDR1 and CDR2: SGHRS, YFSETQ. Losses at the gene ends were 3 bases for V and 2 bases for J; bases not matched to a gene: 7. For the CDR3, the DNA is TGCGCCAGCAGCTACTCCCCGGGACTAGCGGCCTACGAGCAGTACTTC. This translates into CASSYSPGLAAYEQYF.

This chain joins TRBV9 and TRBJ2-3; 8 bases are shared with TRBD1. The CDR3 is 14 amino acids. V lost 3 bases and J lost 4; bases outside the gene matches: 4. Germline lookup yields CDR1 SGDLS and CDR2 YYNGEE. The CDR3 sequence is CASSAGQGSDTQYF. Here the CDR3 DNA reads TGTGCCAGCAGCGCAGGACAGGGATCAGATACGCAGTATTTT. Full variable domain (remainder filled in from reference TRBV9 and TRBJ2-3): DSGVTQTPKHLITATGQRVTLRCSPRSGDLSVYWYQQSLDQGLQFLIQYYNGEERAKGNILERFSAQQFPDLHSELNLSSLELGDSALYFCASSAGQGSDTQYFGPGTRLTVL.

This chain links TRBV18 with TRBJ1-5; 7 bases match TRBD1. The CDR3 runs 16 residues. Trimming cost V 1 base and J 2 bases; bases outside gene matches: 5. Germline V gives CDR1 KGHSH, CDR2 LQKENI. DNA for the CDR3: TGTGCCAGCTCACCACGAGGGGGCCGGGGCAATCAGCCCCAGCATTTT. It specifies CASSPRGGRGNQPQHF.

This sequence joins TRBV6-4 and TRBJ1-1; 9 bases match TRBD1. CDR1 is MRHNA and CDR2 is SNTAGT in the germline V gene. The CDR3 contains 14 residues. V lost 6 bases and J lost 1; bases outside the gene matches: 3. CDR3 in DNA: TGTGCCAGCAGAAGGGACAGGGCGAACACTGAAGCTTTCTTT. As protein: CASRRDRANTEAFF.

CDR3 nucleotide sequence: TGTGCCAGCAGCTCACAACAGGGGATGGGCTATGGCTACACCTTC. The encoded protein is CASSSQQGMGYGYTF. The chain links TRBV7-2 to TRBJ1-2, with 7 bases fitting TRBD1. The V segment lost 4 bases and the J segment 4 bases; nucleotides outside the gene matches: 9. Germline V CDR1 and CDR2: SGHTA, FQGNSA. The length of the CDR3 is 15 residues.

The CDR3 DNA follows: TGTGCCAGTAATGGACAGGGTGGCACAGATACGCAGTATTTT. Translating gives CASNGQGGTDTQYF. The chain couples TRBV19 to TRBJ2-3, with TRBD1 matching 8 bases. Germline CDR1 is LNHDA and CDR2 is SQIVND (reference sequence). The CDR3 is made up of 14 amino acids. V trimming: 7 bases; J trimming: 1 base; junction bases outside the gene matches: 4.

This clone was recorded once. The chain joins TRBV27 to TRBJ2-1, with 10 bases identical to TRBD2. This CDR3 is 15 amino acids long. The V gene's germline CDR1 is MNHEY and CDR2 SMNVEV (reference sequence). J gave up 2 bases and V 3 bases, and 1 base lay outside the gene matches. CDR3 region: CASSFSGRTYNEQFF. The DNA of the CDR3 is TGTGCCAGCAGTTTTAGCGGGAGGACCTACAATGAGCAGTTCTTC.

The CDR3 loop reads CASSLGPRGYEQYF. DNA of the CDR3: TGTGCCAGCAGCTTAGGGCCACGAGGCTACGAGCAGTACTTC. The genes are TRBV11-2 and TRBJ2-7; the D is unclear. Germline loops: CDR1 SGHAT, CDR2 FQNNGV. V was shortened by 1 base and J by 3 bases, with 10 bases between the two germline ends. The CDR3 totals 14 residues.

V is TRBV27 and J is TRBJ1-2; D not certain. The CDR3 has 17 amino acids. Germline CDR1 is MNHEY and CDR2 is SMNVEV (reference sequence). Trimming pared 7 bases from V and 4 bases from J, leaving 25 bases between. CDR3 loop: CASTPLPKGVVTYGYTF. The CDR3 DNA is TGTGCCAGCACCCCGCTACCGAAGGGAGTGGTAACCTATGGCTACACCTTC.

V and J are TRBV6-2 or TRBV6-3 and TRBJ1-5, with 10 bases matching TRBD1. The junction had 10 bases not matched to a gene; V was cut back by 4 bases and J by 1 base. The germline V gene encodes CDR1 MNHEY and CDR2 SVGEGT. The CDR3 contains 18 residues. CDR3 DNA sequence: TGTGCCAGCAGTTGGTGGACAGGGGGTCTCTTGAGCAATCAGCCCCAGCATTTT. This encodes CASSWWTGGLLSNQPQHF.

This chain links TRBV18 with TRBJ2-1, with 15 bases aligning to TRBD2. CDR3 length: 17 residues. The germline V gene encodes CDR1 KGHSH and CDR2 LQKENI. The ends lost 3 bases at V and 3 bases at J; junction bases unmatched: 3. CDR3 in amino acids: CASSPGTSGRYYNEQFF. DNA for the CDR3: TGTGCCAGCTCACCCGGGACTAGCGGGAGGTACTACAATGAGCAGTTCTTC. The full variable domain, completed using reference TRBV18 and TRBJ2-1, is NAGVMQNPRHLVRRRGQEARLRCSPMKGHSHVYWYRQLPEEGLKFMVYLQKENIIDESGMPKERFSAEFPKEGPSILRIQQVVRGDSAAYFCASSPGTSGRYYNEQFFGPGTRLTVL.

The chain has TRBV7-2 and TRBJ1-1; 7 bases are a match to TRBD1. This CDR3 has 15 residues. The ends lost 6 bases at V and 8 bases at J; junction bases unmatched: 15. The germline gives CDR1 SGHTA, CDR2 FQGNSA. In nucleotides, the CDR3 is TGTGCCAGCAGTCGTACAGGGACAGCGGATCAAGAAGCTTTCTTT. Amino acid sequence: CASSRTGTADQEAFF.

The chain employs TRBV9 and TRBJ2-3, with unresolved D. Germline V CDR1 and CDR2: SGDLS, YYNGEE. The CDR3 is 16 residues long. The V end lost 0 bases, the J end lost 1 base, and 12 bases lay between the germline ends. CDR3 DNA: TGTGCCAGCAGCGTAGACTCGGCGGTGGGCACAGATACGCAGTATTTT. Amino acid sequence: CASSVDSAVGTDTQYF.

The chain joins TRBV5-6 to TRBJ2-3; TRBD2 is a possible D gene (7 bases). Trimming left V 6 bases short and J 3 bases short, with 23 bases between. The germline V gene has CDR1 SGHDT and CDR2 YYEEEE. CDR3 length: 17 amino acids. DNA of the CDR3: TGTGCCAGCACGAACGAACACGGGGGGCCAGTGACAGATACGCAGTATTTT. Translating it yields CASTNEHGGPVTDTQYF.

As to this clone: In the same sample, other DNA sequences code for this CDR3. J is TRBJ1-5 and V is TRBV19, with 9 bases that match TRBD1. V lost 3 bases and J lost 4; bases outside the gene matches: 4. Germline V lookup: CDR1 LNHDA, CDR2 SQIVND (reference sequence). The CDR3 consists of 15 residues. The CDR3 here is CASSILDRGNQPQHF. For the CDR3, the DNA is TGTGCCAGTAGTATTCTTGACAGGGGGAATCAGCCCCAGCATTTT. The full variable domain, rest sourced from reference TRBV19 and TRBJ1-5, is DGGITQSPKYLFRKEGQNVTLSCEQNLNHDAMYWYRQDPGQGLRLIYYSQIVNDFQKGDIAEGYSVSREKKESFPLTVTSAQKNPTAFYLCASSILDRGNQPQHFGDGTRLSIL.

On this clone itself: Other DNA sequences in this sample translate to the same CDR3. This chain joins TRBV19 and TRBJ2-3; 10 positions match TRBD2. J gave up 3 bases and V 6 bases, and 3 bases lay outside the gene matches. In germline, CDR1 is LNHDA, CDR2 SQIVND (reference sequence). The CDR3 is made up of 14 amino acids. CDR3 protein: CASSPGLATDTQYF. CDR3 DNA sequence: TGTGCCAGTAGCCCGGGACTAGCGACAGATACGCAGTATTTT.

V is TRBV2 and J is TRBJ2-5; D gene unclear. Trimming shortened V by 6 bases and J by 4 bases, and 15 bases separated the two germline ends. Germline V gene lookup returns CDR1 SNHLY and CDR2 FYNNEI. The CDR3 spans 14 residues. CDR3 DNA sequence: TGTGCCAGCAGCGGCCCCGGGTCCCCAGAGACCCAGTACTTC. Amino acid sequence: CASSGPGSPETQYF.

V is TRBV27 and J is TRBJ2-3; tentatively, D is TRBD1 (7 bases). The CDR3 sequence is 16 residues long. CDR1 and CDR2 (germline): MNHEY, SMNVEV (reference sequence). V gave up 4 bases and J gave up 7 bases, with 21 bases separating them. The CDR3 region is CASSSLRQGGFNTQYF. In DNA form, the CDR3 reads TGTGCCAGCAGTTCCCTACGACAGGGAGGTTTTAATACGCAGTATTTT.

This clone has just one count. The chain uses TRBV12-5 and TRBJ2-5, with 8 bases aligning to TRBD1. Germline CDR1 LGHNT, CDR2 FRNRAP. This CDR3 spans 14 amino acids. With V trimmed by 2 bases and J by 4 bases, 3 bases remained unmatched. CDR3 coding DNA: TGTGCTAGTGGTTTGCCCAGGGGGCGAGAGACCCAGTACTTC. Amino acid sequence: CASGLPRGRETQYF.

The chain combines TRBV11-2 with TRBJ2-3; possibly TRBD2 for D (6 bases). V was trimmed by 5 bases and J by 4 bases, leaving 16 bases between them. This CDR3 is 15 amino acids long. The germline V gene has CDR1 SGHAT and CDR2 FQNNGV. The CDR3 here is CASSIRDFAPDTQYF. CDR3 DNA sequence: TGTGCCAGCAGCATCCGGGACTTTGCTCCAGATACGCAGTATTTT.

The rearrangement joins TRBV7-6 to TRBJ2-7, with TRBD1 as a possible D gene (6 bases). V was trimmed by 5 bases and J by 3 bases, leaving 20 bases between them. Germline CDR1 SGHVS, CDR2 FNYEAQ. The CDR3 extends over 16 amino acids. CDR3 sequence (DNA): TGTGCCAGCAGCCAGAAAGAAGGACAGTCCAGCTACGAGCAGTACTTC. Translating it yields CASSQKEGQSSYEQYF. The full variable domain, its missing parts supplied by reference TRBV7-6 and TRBJ2-7, is GAGVSQSPRYKVTKRGQDVALRCDPISGHVSLYWYRQALGQGPEFLTYFNYEAQQDKSGLPNDRFSAERPEGSISTLTIQRTEQRDSAMYRCASSQKEGQSSYEQYFGPGTRLTVT.

This chain's CDR3 is CASSPARVVPEAFF. CDR3 nucleotide sequence: TGTGCCAGCAGCCCCGCCAGGGTGGTACCTGAAGCTTTCTTT. This sequence joins TRBV7-2 and TRBJ1-1; a weak D match, TRBD1 (5 bases). Per the germline V gene, CDR1 is SGHTA and CDR2 is FQGNSA. The length of the CDR3 is 14 residues. V dropped 5 bases and J dropped 6 bases, with 16 bases sitting between them.

The CDR3 reads CASSPASSGELFF. CDR3 sequence (DNA): TGTGCCAGCTCACCGGCTTCCTCCGGGGAGCTGTTTTTT. The rearrangement links TRBV18 to TRBJ2-2; unclear D gene. The V gene lost 3 bases and the J gene lost 6 bases, with 8 bases spanning the gap. The CDR3 sequence is 13 residues long. CDR1 is KGHSH, CDR2 LQKENI, per germline.

A remark on this clone: This specimen includes other DNA sequences encoding the same CDR3. The chain links TRBV6-5 to TRBJ1-5, with TRBD1 identical over 9 bases. The junction had 3 bases not matched to a gene; V was cut back by 5 bases and J by 7 bases. The germline V gene has CDR1 MNHEY and CDR2 SVGAGI. The CDR3 sequence is 13 residues long. The CDR3 region is CASSRDRGQPQHF. CDR3 nucleotides: TGTGCCAGCAGTCGAGACAGGGGGCAGCCCCAGCATTTT.

This sequence joins TRBV7-3 and TRBJ2-3, with TRBD2 matching over 11 bases. CDR3 length: 14 amino acids. Germline CDR1 SGHTA, CDR2 FQGTGA. The V gene end was trimmed by 6 bases and the J gene end by 3 bases; junction bases not matched to a gene: 2. The CDR3 bases are TGTGCCAGCAGTCGGACTAGCGGGACAGATACGCAGTATTTT. Its protein product is CASSRTSGTDTQYF.

V usage is TRBV7-2 and J usage is TRBJ1-1, with TRBD1 matching 8 bases. This CDR3 region has 18 residues. V lost 5 bases, J lost 1 base, and 15 bases stayed unmatched. The germline V gene encodes CDR1 SGHTA and CDR2 FQGNSA. This CDR3 reads CASSMPGTGLHSNTEAFF. The DNA of the CDR3 is TGTGCCAGCAGCATGCCCGGGACAGGTTTACACTCGAACACTGAAGCTTTCTTT.

This chain connects TRBV15 to TRBJ2-1, with 10 bases fitting TRBD2. The CDR3 runs to 16 residues. The V gene's germline CDR1 is LNHNV and CDR2 YYDKDF (reference sequence). V lost 0 bases and J lost 8; bases outside the gene matches: 7. CDR3: CATSRDRPSGSDEQFF. The CDR3 DNA sequence: TGTGCCACCAGCAGAGATCGCCCTAGCGGGAGCGATGAGCAGTTCTTC.

This chain uses TRBV15 with TRBJ1-6, with a weak D call TRBD1 (5 bases). Germline V gene lookup returns CDR1 LNHNV and CDR2 YYDKDF (reference sequence). Trimming removed 0 bases from V and 7 bases from J, with 13 bases in between. The CDR3 runs 16 residues. CDR3: CATSRDGGRANSPLHF. CDR3 bases: TGTGCCACCAGCAGAGATGGCGGCAGGGCGAATTCACCCCTCCACTTT.

The rearrangement links TRBV4-3 to TRBJ1-2, with D hard to call. The V end was cut by 0 bases, the J end by 4 bases, with 9 bases between. This CDR3 contains 14 residues. CDR1 LGHNA and CDR2 YSLEER come from the germline V gene. The CDR3 sequence: CASSQDEAGYGYTF. CDR3 DNA: TGCGCCAGCAGCCAAGATGAGGCCGGCTATGGCTACACCTTC.